This T cell receptor (beta chain) was documented in a study of T cell repertoires in cytomegalovirus infection. Whole-study context: Public TCR beta signatures indicated both CMV infection and matching HLA type.

Findings and limits, study-wide: Predominance within the ex vivo response was attributable to HLA-C-restricted CMV-specific TCR beta clonotypes. Summed public TCR beta family frequency identified CMV carriers bearing the relevant HLA.

TCRdb used MiXCR to reprocess the reads, holding one entry per CDR3 protein. The data hold around 94,000 distinct CDR3 sequences, with 16% observed a single time. Worth noting for this clonotype: What it binds is unknown. This may arise from a read error, as a much more abundant clone is one base away.

The V gene's germline CDR1 is MNHNY and CDR2 SVGAGI (reference sequence). J gave up 5 bases and V 6 bases, and 7 bases lay outside the gene matches. CDR3 size: 15 residues. The TCR sequence derives from a human donor in good health (CMV status not recorded). Some clones in this sample may be carry-over from other donors' samples. The sample taken for sequencing was PBMCs. This chain links TRBV6-6 with TRBJ2-6; 7 nucleotides match TRBD1. The CDR3 nucleotides are TGTGCCAGCAGCTACAGGGGTGCTAGGGCCAACGTCCTGACTTTC. This sequence encodes CASSYRGARANVLTF.